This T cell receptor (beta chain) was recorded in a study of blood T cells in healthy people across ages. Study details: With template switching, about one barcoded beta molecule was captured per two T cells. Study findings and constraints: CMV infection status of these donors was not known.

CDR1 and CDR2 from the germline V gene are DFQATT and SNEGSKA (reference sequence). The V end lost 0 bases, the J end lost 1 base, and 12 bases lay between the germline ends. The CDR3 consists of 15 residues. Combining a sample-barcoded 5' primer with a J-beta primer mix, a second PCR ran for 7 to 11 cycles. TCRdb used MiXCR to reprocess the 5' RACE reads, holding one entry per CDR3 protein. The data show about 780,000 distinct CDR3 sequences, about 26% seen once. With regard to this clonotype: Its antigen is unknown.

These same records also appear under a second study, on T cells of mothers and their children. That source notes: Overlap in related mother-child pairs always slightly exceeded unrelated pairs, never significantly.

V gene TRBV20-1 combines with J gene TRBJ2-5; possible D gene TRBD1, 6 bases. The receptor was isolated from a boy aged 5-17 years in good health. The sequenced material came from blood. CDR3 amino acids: CSAREGRQVQETQYF. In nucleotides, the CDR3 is TGCAGTGCTAGAGAAGGAAGACAGGTCCAAGAGACCCAGTACTTC.